The 18 T cell receptor beta chains below were found in one sample sequenced in a study of T cells in Graves' hyperthyroidism and ophthalmopathy. Amplification yielded TCR beta CDR3 regions, with RNA transcripts as the source. A set of HTBI primers served as the primers for a first-round RT-PCR of the TCR CDR3. TCRdb fed the multiplex PCR reads into MiXCR, producing one record per CDR3 protein. The table lists hundreds of thousands of distinct CDR3 sequences, 15% to 20% of them singletons. Sequencing was carried out using blood. The receptor source for this set is a woman younger than 35 with Graves' hyperthyroidism.

This clonotype was observed at least ten times. The chain uses TRBV12-3 or TRBV12-4 and TRBJ1-4, with D possibly TRBD1 on 6 matching bases. There are 14 residues in the CDR3. The V end lost 5 bases, the J end lost 5 bases, and 12 bases lay between the germline ends. CDR3 in DNA: TGTGCCAGCAGTAAGACAGGACCGAATGAAAAACTGTTTTTT. It specifies CASSKTGPNEKLFF.

This clonotype was recorded at least ten times. This chain uses TRBV20-1 with TRBJ1-1; the D is unclear. The V end was cut by 5 bases, the J end by 1 base, with 26 bases between. The CDR3 extends over 18 amino acids. Germline CDR1 DFQATT, CDR2 SNEGSKA (reference sequence). The chain's CDR3 is CSALRSPPSGLGNTEAFF. Written as DNA, the CDR3 is TGCAGTGCTCTTAGAAGCCCCCCCTCCGGACTTGGGAACACTGAAGCTTTCTTT.

This clonotype was seen a few times. The rearrangement uses TRBV9 and TRBJ1-1, with D uncertain. V shed 0 bases and J shed 4 bases, with 7 bases lying between them. The CDR3 runs 13 residues. CDR1 SGDLS and CDR2 YYNGEE come from the germline V gene. CDR3 nucleotide sequence: TGTGCCAGCAGCGTAGAGGAGGGCACTGAAGCTTTCTTT. Residues: CASSVEEGTEAFF.

This clonotype has ten or more counts. The chain links TRBV20-1 to TRBJ2-3; TRBD1 matches 7 bases. Germline V lookup: CDR1 DFQATT, CDR2 SNEGSKA (reference sequence). Trimming took 5 bases from V and 3 from J; bases not matched to a gene: 8. CDR3 length: 14 residues. CDR3 amino acids: CSASRGPRTDTQYF. DNA for the CDR3: TGCAGTGCTTCGAGGGGGCCAAGAACAGATACGCAGTATTTT.

This clonotype appeared many times. The chain links TRBV20-1 to TRBJ2-7; D is undetermined. V shed 6 bases and J shed 0 bases, with 9 bases lying between them. This CDR3 region has 12 residues. Germline V CDR1 and CDR2: DFQATT, SNEGSKA (reference sequence). The CDR3 DNA sequence: TGCAGTGCCAACAGTGGCTCCTACGAGCAGTACTTC. Amino acids: CSANSGSYEQYF.

This clonotype has ten or more counts. The gene calls are TRBV6-2 or TRBV6-3 and TRBJ1-5, with D hard to call. With 2 bases removed from V and 9 bases from J, the gap between germline ends came to 14 bases. CDR1 MNHEY and CDR2 SVGEGT come from the germline V gene. The CDR3 loop spans 14 amino acids. The CDR3 here is CASSYGFSGGPQHF. DNA for the CDR3: TGTGCCAGCAGTTACGGATTTTCAGGAGGGCCCCAGCATTTT.

This clonotype was seen ten or more times. The chain couples TRBV7-8 to TRBJ1-5; TRBD1 aligns across 7 bases. V was clipped by 6 bases and J by 3 bases; unmatched bases: 11. Germline V lookup: CDR1 SGHVS, CDR2 FQNEAQ. The CDR3 has 16 amino acids. This CDR3 is CASSPEGANFNQPQHF. CDR3 sequence (DNA): TGTGCCAGCAGTCCAGAGGGGGCCAACTTCAATCAGCCCCAGCATTTT.

This clonotype was seen repeatedly, ten times or more. The chain is built from TRBV24-1 and TRBJ1-5, with D possibly matching TRBD1 (6 bases). Per the germline V gene, CDR1 is KGHDR and CDR2 is SFDVKD. The CDR3 consists of 13 residues. As DNA, the CDR3 is TGTGAGGGGGGACCTTATAGCAATCAGCCCCAGCATTTT. Translated, it gives CEGGPYSNQPQHF.

This clonotype was observed a single time. Given the absence of the conserved phenylalanine or tryptophan at the CDR3 end, a read error is likely. The rearrangement joins TRBV9 to TRBJ2-5, with TRBD2 matching over 7 bases. The J segment lost 4 bases and the V segment lost 0 bases, leaving 6 bases of the junction unmatched. The CDR3 consists of 15 residues. CDR1 is SGDLS and CDR2 is YYNGEE in the germline V gene. CDR3 nucleotides: TGTGCCAGCAGCGTAGAGGACGGGGGGACAGAGACCCAGTACCTC. Translated, it gives CASSVEDGGTETQYL.

This clonotype was seen repeatedly, ten times or more. The gene calls are TRBV20-1 and TRBJ2-1; D gene ambiguous. CDR1 and CDR2 (germline): DFQATT, SNEGSKA (reference sequence). V was trimmed by 3 bases and J by 1 base, leaving 13 bases between them. CDR3 size: 15 residues. CDR3 sequence (DNA): TGCAGTGCTAGTCCCTTTCGGGCTTCCTACAATGAGCAGTTCTTC. Protein product: CSASPFRASYNEQFF.

This clonotype was recorded many times. The rearrangement joins TRBV28 to TRBJ2-7, with 12 bases that match TRBD2. The CDR3 has 16 residues. Trimming took 6 bases from V and 1 from J; bases not matched to a gene: 7. Germline V gene lookup returns CDR1 MDHEN and CDR2 SYDVKM. Here the CDR3 DNA reads TGTGCCAGCAGCAGACTAGCGGGAGTGAGGTCCTACGAGCAGTACTTC. It encodes CASSRLAGVRSYEQYF.

Worth noting for this clonotype: One end of the junction is discordant with germline, which a read error may explain. The J gene is TRBJ1-5, the V gene TRBV7-2; 7 bases line up with TRBD1. This CDR3 spans 18 amino acids. Germline CDR1 SGHTA, CDR2 FQGNSA. DNA of the CDR3: TGTGACAGCAGCCCGGGACAGTCAAGGGGATATAGCAATCAGCCCCAGCATTTT. Translating it yields CDSSPGQSRGYSNQPQHF.

Of note for this clonotype: A much larger clone lies one base from this, so it may be a read error. The chain recombines TRBV30 with TRBJ2-7; weak D call: TRBD2 (5 bases). Germline loops: CDR1 GTSNPN, CDR2 SVGIG (reference sequence). Trimming stripped 0 bases from V and 7 bases from J, with 13 bases between. The CDR3 runs to 13 residues. CDR3 sequence (DNA): TGTGCCTGGAGTGTTGGCTCCCCGGGAGAGCAGTACTTC. Residues: CAWSVGSPGEQYF.

The chain has TRBV15 and TRBJ1-2; a weak D match, TRBD1 (5 bases). This CDR3 has 14 amino acids. CDR1 and CDR2 from the germline V gene are LNHNV and YYDKDF (reference sequence). Trimming pared 0 bases from V and 2 bases from J, leaving 7 bases between. CDR3 DNA sequence: TGTGCCACCAGCAGAGACAAGGGGAACTATGGCTACACCTTC. Protein product: CATSRDKGNYGYTF.

A remark on this clonotype: With a much larger clone just one base away, this may be a read error. The genes are TRBV7-2 and TRBJ2-3, with D unclear. Trimming shortened V by 7 bases and J by 0 bases, and 17 bases separated the two germline ends. Germline V gene sequence: CDR1 SGHTA, CDR2 FQGNSA. The CDR3 totals 16 residues. The CDR3 protein is CASTPGRSHSTDTQYF. CDR3 DNA sequence: TGTGCCAGCACCCCAGGCAGGAGCCATAGCACAGATACGCAGTATTTT.

The table lists this clonotype with a few counts. This chain joins TRBV7-2 and TRBJ2-7; 9 bases line up with TRBD2. The CDR3 totals 15 residues. J gave up 3 bases and V 2 bases, and 5 bases lay outside the gene matches. CDR1 is SGHTA, CDR2 FQGNSA, per germline. The CDR3 nucleotides read TGTGCCAGCAGCTTACTAGCGGGGCTATTCTACGAGCAGTACTTC. It is translated as CASSLLAGLFYEQYF. Full variable domain (outside the CDR3, taken from reference TRBV7-2 and TRBJ2-7): GAGVSQSPSNKVTEKGKDVELRCDPISGHTALYWYRQSLGQGLEFLIYFQGNSAPDKSGLPSDRFSAERTGGSVSTLTIQRTQQEDSAVYLCASSLLAGLFYEQYFGPGTRLTVT.

The chain joins TRBV14 to TRBJ1-2; D is unclear. V dropped 8 bases and J dropped 0 bases, with 22 bases sitting between them. CDR3 size: 17 residues. Germline V gene sequence: CDR1 SGHDN, CDR2 FVKESK. The CDR3 nucleotides are TGTGCCAGCGGGTCGATTGGTACAGACCCATCTAACTATGGCTACACCTTC. As protein: CASGSIGTDPSNYGYTF.

The chain couples TRBV6-2 or TRBV6-3 to TRBJ1-4; possible D gene TRBD1, 6 bases. CDR1 is MNHEY and CDR2 is SVGEGT in the germline V gene. Between the trimmed V and J ends, which lost 9 bases and 8 bases, there was a span of 22 bases. The CDR3 is 15 residues long. Here the CDR3 reads CASPPPGDIQEKLFF. The CDR3 DNA sequence: TGTGCCAGTCCCCCCCCGGGGGACATTCAAGAAAAACTGTTTTTT.